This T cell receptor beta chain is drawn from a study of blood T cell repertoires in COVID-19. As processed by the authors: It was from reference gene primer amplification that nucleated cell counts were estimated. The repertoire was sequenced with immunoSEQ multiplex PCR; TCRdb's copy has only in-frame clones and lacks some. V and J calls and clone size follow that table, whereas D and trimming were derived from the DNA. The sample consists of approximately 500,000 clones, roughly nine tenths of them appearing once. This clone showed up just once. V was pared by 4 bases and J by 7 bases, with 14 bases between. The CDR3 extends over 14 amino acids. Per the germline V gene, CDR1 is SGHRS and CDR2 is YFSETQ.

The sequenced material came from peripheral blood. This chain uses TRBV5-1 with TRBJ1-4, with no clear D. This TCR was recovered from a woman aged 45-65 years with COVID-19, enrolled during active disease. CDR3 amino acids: CASSPVGSGEKLFF. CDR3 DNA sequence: TGCGCCAGCAGCCCGGTGGGAAGCGGTGAAAAACTGTTTTTT.